Listed below are T cell receptor beta chains from one sample, sequenced in a study of T cells after yellow fever vaccination. Using its own MiXCR run on the 5' RACE reads, TCRdb lists one record per CDR3 protein. In the table there are about 400,000 distinct CDR3 sequences, approximately 10% of which are singletons. This specimen consisted of PBMCs, obtained on the day of the first yellow fever vaccination. The receptors derive from a man between 18 and 35 years old who received the YFV17D yellow fever vaccine. Each CDR3 is given without its conserved first and last residue. The D gene is left open where the match is weak.

v_call	j_call	d_call	cdr3_aa
TRBV19	TRBJ2-7	.	ASSPQGTSARQY
TRBV19	TRBJ2-5	.	ASSPTDRQETQY
TRBV5-1	TRBJ2-1	TRBD2	ASRGGPSEGSRVSYNEQF
TRBV5-1	TRBJ2-1	.	ASSLYGGRGYNEQF
TRBV4-2	TRBJ2-5	.	ASSQEASQETQY
TRBV7-2	TRBJ2-5	TRBD1	ASTTGRSATQY
TRBV5-1	TRBJ2-1	.	ASSRLEDYNEQF
TRBV3-1	TRBJ1-1	.	ASSHRVKNTEAF
TRBV9	TRBJ2-1	TRBD2	ASSAGGPPYNEQF
TRBV5-1	TRBJ2-5	TRBD2	ASSLLDSGGETQY
TRBV5-1	TRBJ1-1	.	ASSSASGGNTEAF
TRBV3-1	TRBJ1-2	TRBD1	ASSQTGLGYT
TRBV20-1	TRBJ2-1	.	SARVGGSSYNEQF
TRBV7-2	TRBJ2-2	.	ASSLVVGEYTGELF
TRBV6-1	TRBJ2-7	TRBD1	ASRGPGTVSYEQY
TRBV3-1	TRBJ1-6	.	ASSQEVTAWNSPLH
TRBV11-1	TRBJ2-1	TRBD2	ASSFSGLAGGSSYNEQF
TRBV4-3	TRBJ1-6	.	ASSQDHGGDSPLH
TRBV30	TRBJ1-1	.	AWNTGQRGAF
TRBV20-1	TRBJ1-1	TRBD1	SASGTGSGGEAF
TRBV4-2	TRBJ1-1	.	ASSRRNTEAF
TRBV9	TRBJ2-2	.	ASSRGTHVTGELF
TRBV18	TRBJ2-3	.	ASSPVVASTDTQY
TRBV3-1	TRBJ1-6	.	ASSQEPTRDSPLH
TRBV5-1	TRBJ1-1	.	ASSLTPDKSTTEAF
TRBV2	TRBJ2-3	TRBD2	ASSESGLVITDTQY
TRBV28	TRBJ2-4	.	ASSSGRGADIQY
TRBV7-9	TRBJ1-2	TRBD1	ASSSGDRERVYGYT
TRBV7-9	TRBJ2-4	TRBD1	ASSPRGTGGNIQY
TRBV12-3/TRBV12-4	TRBJ1-5	.	ASSSRAPRSNQPQH
TRBV18	TRBJ1-5	TRBD1	ASSPWTGPNQPQH
TRBV29-1	TRBJ2-1	TRBD2	SVTGGAGYEQF
TRBV12-3/TRBV12-4	TRBJ1-3	.	ASREGGNNQNTIY
TRBV2	TRBJ2-5	TRBD2	ASNGYMGLAVEETQY
TRBV4-1	TRBJ2-1	.	ASSPSGGAYNEQF
TRBV5-6	TRBJ2-1	.	ASRQLSYNEQF
TRBV20-1	TRBJ2-7	TRBD1	SARGTGGDEQY
TRBV7-2	TRBJ2-5	.	ASSLPLWETQY
TRBV11-2	TRBJ1-2	TRBD1	ASSLAGQGADGYT
TRBV7-2	TRBJ2-7	TRBD1	ASSLRDRGTEQY
TRBV7-9	TRBJ2-1	.	ASSLTGLRGSYNEQF